Below are 30 T cell receptor beta chains sequenced from a single sample in a study of cytomegalovirus exposure and HLA in healthy donors (dated by TCRdb to the late 2010s). Receptors were amplified or captured by the immunoSEQ multiplex PCR assay. The multiplex PCR relied on a mix of 60 forward primers for TCR Vbeta segments and 13 reverse primers for TCR Jbeta segments. TCRdb retrieved this table from immuneACCESS and kept in-frame rearrangements only. Not all clones are present; in checked studies, unresolved V genes account for under half, and no reason is known for the remainder. The sample has over 110,000 clones on record, around four fifths of them singletons. The ten largest clones add up to less than 1.5% of the sample. Sequencing used PBMCs. The receptors were gathered from a male donor in good health and CMV-seropositive.

The chain combines TRBV27 with TRBJ2-2, with D possibly TRBD1 on 5 matching bases. The germline V and J ends were trimmed by 4 bases and 1 base, with 10 bases remaining between them. Germline lookup yields CDR1 MNHEY and CDR2 SMNVEV (reference sequence). The CDR3 loop spans 15 amino acids. The CDR3 sequence: CASSYGALNTGELFF. CDR3 DNA: TGTGCCAGCAGTTATGGGGCCCTGAACACCGGGGAGCTGTTTTTT.

The rearrangement links TRBV4-3 to TRBJ2-1, with no clear D. From germline, CDR1 is LGHNA and CDR2 YSLEER. There are 12 residues in the CDR3. Trimming removed 2 bases at V and 3 bases at J, with 2 bases between. CDR3 sequence (DNA): TGCGCCAGCAGCCAACACTACAATGAGCAGTTCTTC. This codes for CASSQHYNEQFF.

The V and J genes are TRBV6-1 and TRBJ2-2; 9 positions agree with TRBD1. The CDR3 covers 19 residues. Germline loops: CDR1 MNHNS, CDR2 SASEGT. V lost 2 bases, J lost 6 bases, and 16 bases stayed unmatched. The CDR3 here is CASSELPGQGLRSAGELFF. In DNA, the CDR3 is TGTGCCAGCAGTGAACTCCCCGGACAGGGGTTAAGGAGTGCCGGGGAGCTGTTTTTT.

The chain links TRBV29-1 to TRBJ1-1, with D perhaps matching TRBD1 (5 bases). Trimming pared 1 base from V and 4 bases from J, leaving 10 bases between. The germline CDR1 and CDR2 sequences are SQVTM and ANQGSEA. The CDR3 is 13 residues long. The CDR3 region is CSVEVRGTTEAFF. For the CDR3, the DNA is TGCAGCGTTGAAGTTCGGGGGACCACTGAAGCTTTCTTT.

The chain employs TRBV28 and TRBJ1-3; no reliable D call. Germline V lookup: CDR1 MDHEN, CDR2 SYDVKM. The CDR3 runs 15 residues. The ends were cut back, 7 bases at V and 8 bases at J, with 21 bases in the middle. The CDR3 region is CASISAGGPRDTIYF. CDR3 nucleotides: TGTGCCAGCATTTCGGCCGGAGGGCCCCGTGACACCATATATTTT.

The chain joins TRBV9 to TRBJ1-1; the D gene is possibly TRBD1 (6 bases). The CDR3 contains 13 residues. Per the germline V gene, CDR1 is SGDLS and CDR2 is YYNGEE. V lost 0 bases to trimming and J lost 5 bases, with 8 bases between them. As DNA, the CDR3 is TGTGCCAGCAGCGTAGGTCAGGGGACTGAAGCTTTCTTT. It encodes CASSVGQGTEAFF.

This clone was detected a few times. The chain has TRBV7-9 and TRBJ2-7; weak D call: TRBD2 (6 bases). This CDR3 spans 15 amino acids. CDR1 and CDR2 from the germline V gene are SEHNR and FQNEAQ (reference sequence). V lost 1 base and J 3 bases, leaving 13 bases between the germline ends. The CDR3 nucleotides read TGTGCCAGCAGCTTAGTAGCGCGGGGATTCTACGAGCAGTACTTC. It codes for CASSLVARGFYEQYF.

This clone was found a few times. The chain employs TRBV7-2 and TRBJ2-3; D uncertain. Germline V gene data show CDR1 as SGHTA and CDR2 as FQGNSA. CDR3 length: 14 amino acids. The V gene lost 3 bases and the J gene lost 5 bases, with 12 bases spanning the gap. CDR3 loop: CASSFSPGRDTQYF. CDR3 coding DNA: TGTGCCAGCAGCTTTTCACCCGGTAGAGATACGCAGTATTTT. Full variable domain (outside the CDR3, taken from reference TRBV7-2 and TRBJ2-3): GAGVSQSPSNKVTEKGKDVELRCDPISGHTALYWYRQSLGQGLEFLIYFQGNSAPDKSGLPSDRFSAERTGGSVSTLTIQRTQQEDSAVYLCASSFSPGRDTQYFGPGTRLTVL.

This clone appeared once. This chain joins TRBV29-1 and TRBJ2-5; D unresolved. This CDR3 region has 11 residues. The ends were cut back, 7 bases at V and 5 bases at J, with 11 bases in the middle. Germline CDR1 is SQVTM and CDR2 is ANQGSEA. The CDR3 DNA follows: TGCAGCGCTGGGCATATCGAGACCCAGTACTTC. Encoded protein: CSAGHIETQYF.

The chain joins TRBV2 to TRBJ1-4; TRBD1 agrees at 10 bases. The J segment lost 2 bases and the V segment lost 6 bases, leaving 9 bases of the junction unmatched. The CDR3 is made up of 17 amino acids. Looked up from germline, CDR1 is SNHLY and CDR2 is FYNNEI. In DNA form, the CDR3 reads TGTGCCAGCAGGACCGGGACAGGGGCGTTTACTAATGAAAAACTGTTTTTT. This sequence encodes CASRTGTGAFTNEKLFF.

V and J are TRBV5-1 and TRBJ2-1; 9 positions match TRBD2. The trim removed 2 bases at V and 2 bases at J, leaving 2 bases unmatched. The CDR3 loop spans 15 amino acids. Germline V CDR1 and CDR2: SGHRS, YFSETQ. The CDR3 reads CASSFSGGPYNEQFF. The CDR3 bases are TGCGCCAGCAGCTTTAGCGGGGGCCCCTACAATGAGCAGTTCTTC. Looking up the rest from reference TRBV5-1 and TRBJ2-1 gives the full variable domain: KAGVTQTPRYLIKTRGQQVTLSCSPISGHRSVSWYQQTPGQGLQFLFEYFSETQRNKGNFPGRFSGRQFSNSRSEMNVSTLELGDSALYLCASSFSGGPYNEQFFGPGTRLTVL.

This chain connects TRBV5-1 to TRBJ2-7; a weak D match, TRBD2 (5 bases). The ends were cut back, 4 bases at V and 4 bases at J, with 15 bases in the middle. The length of the CDR3 is 14 residues. Germline V gene lookup returns CDR1 SGHRS and CDR2 YFSETQ. The CDR3 protein is CASSRTGDLYEQYF. The CDR3 coding sequence is TGCGCCAGCAGCCGGACCGGGGATCTGTACGAGCAGTACTTC.

The chain combines TRBV5-1 with TRBJ2-7; 11 positions match TRBD2. V trimming: 4 bases; J trimming: 2 bases; junction bases outside the gene matches: 8. Germline assignment: CDR1 SGHRS and CDR2 YFSETQ. The CDR3 extends over 16 amino acids. CDR3 DNA sequence: TGCGCCAGCAGCGAGGGACTAGCGGTCGTTACCTACGAGCAGTACTTC. It specifies CASSEGLAVVTYEQYF.

The chain has TRBV5-1 and TRBJ2-1; TRBD2 matches at 9 bases. CDR1 SGHRS and CDR2 YFSETQ come from the germline V gene. There are 14 residues in the CDR3. The J segment lost 6 bases and the V segment lost 4 bases, leaving 5 bases of the junction unmatched. The CDR3 is CASSLQTSGNEQFF. DNA for the CDR3: TGCGCCAGCAGCCTTCAGACTAGCGGCAATGAGCAGTTCTTC.

A few counts support this clone. The chain carries TRBV6-1 and TRBJ1-2; TRBD1 aligns across 8 bases. Unmatched junction bases numbered 6, after V lost 5 bases and J lost 4 bases. From germline, CDR1 is MNHNS and CDR2 SASEGT. The CDR3 is 14 residues long. CDR3 DNA: TGTGCCAGCAGTTCAGGGGGCGCGATCTATGGCTACACCTTC. As protein: CASSSGGAIYGYTF.

The chain recombines TRBV11-3 with TRBJ2-1; TRBD2 agrees at 7 bases. With V trimmed by 4 bases and J by 4 bases, 7 bases remained unmatched. The V gene's germline CDR1 is SGHNT and CDR2 YENEEA. The CDR3 runs to 15 residues. The CDR3 nucleotides are TGTGCCAGCAGCTACGGGGAGGGCCGATACAATGAGCAGTTCTTC. Residues: CASSYGEGRYNEQFF.

In its sample, this clone was seen a few times. The chain couples TRBV6-6 to TRBJ2-7; TRBD1 aligns across 10 bases. Germline-derived CDR1 and CDR2 are MNHNY and SVGAGI (reference sequence). V trimming: 7 bases; J trimming: 3 bases; junction bases outside the gene matches: 6. The CDR3 totals 14 residues. This CDR3 is CASIPGTGVYEQYF. CDR3 DNA: TGTGCCAGCATCCCCGGGACAGGGGTCTACGAGCAGTACTTC.

V and J are TRBV7-8 and TRBJ2-2; TRBD2 agrees at 8 bases. Germline V lookup: CDR1 SGHVS, CDR2 FQNEAQ. This CDR3 spans 21 amino acids. The J segment lost 3 bases and the V segment lost 5 bases, leaving 23 bases of the junction unmatched. CDR3 sequence (DNA): TGTGCCAGCAGCCGCGGACCGAGAGCTAGAGCGGGAGTTGATTACACCGGGGAGCTGTTTTTT. Translation: CASSRGPRARAGVDYTGELFF.

The rearrangement uses TRBV6-1 and TRBJ2-7; 11 nucleotides agree with TRBD2. Germline V lookup: CDR1 MNHNS, CDR2 SASEGT. The V gene end was trimmed by 4 bases and the J gene end by 6 bases; junction bases not matched to a gene: 11. There are 16 residues in the CDR3. The CDR3 DNA reads TGTGCCAGCAGTGCCGCAACTAGCGGGGGATATACCGAGCAGTACTTC. It codes for CASSAATSGGYTEQYF.

V usage is TRBV5-1 and J usage is TRBJ1-2, with 9 bases aligning to TRBD1. V lost 3 bases to trimming and J lost 7 bases; unmatched junction nucleotides: 13. The CDR3 runs to 16 residues. Germline-derived CDR1 and CDR2 are SGHRS and YFSETQ. CDR3 amino acids: CASSSGQGTAVGGYTF. In nucleotides, the CDR3 is TGCGCCAGCAGCTCGGGACAGGGAACCGCGGTAGGTGGCTACACCTTC.

In this sample, this clone turned up a few times. This rearrangement joins TRBV15 to TRBJ2-1, with 9 positions matching TRBD1. Unmatched junction bases numbered 8, after V lost 1 base and J lost 4 bases. Germline values: CDR1 LNHNV, CDR2 YYDKDF (reference sequence). This CDR3 has 17 residues. CDR3 sequence reads: CATSRAAGQGTYNEQFF. The CDR3, as DNA: TGTGCCACCAGCAGAGCCGCAGGACAGGGGACTTACAATGAGCAGTTCTTC.

The chain couples TRBV7-9 to TRBJ2-5, with 7 positions matching TRBD2. Trimming at V came to 1 base and at J to 0 bases, leaving 11 bases not matched to a gene. This CDR3 contains 18 residues. Germline values: CDR1 SEHNR, CDR2 FQNEAQ (reference sequence). DNA for the CDR3: TGTGCCAGCAGCTTAGTGTCCCTGGGGACTATTTACCAAGAGACCCAGTACTTC. Translating gives CASSLVSLGTIYQETQYF.

Concerning this clone: One end of the junction is discordant with germline, which a read error may explain. The CDR3 DNA sequence: TGTGCCATCAGTGAGCTGACAGGGGAATTCTACGATGAGCAGTTCTTC. Translating it yields CAISELTGEFYDEQFF. The chain recombines TRBV10-3 with TRBJ2-1; TRBD1 agrees at 8 bases. This CDR3 comprises 16 residues. The germline gives CDR1 ENHRY, CDR2 SYGVKD.

This clone has only one observation. The V call is TRBV4-3, the J call TRBJ2-2; 8 bases line up with TRBD1. With 0 bases clipped from V and 2 bases from J, the junction kept 2 bases outside the gene matches. Germline CDR1 and CDR2: LGHNA and YSLEER. CDR3 length: 16 residues. The CDR3 spells CASSQDRGRNTGELFF. The CDR3, as DNA: TGCGCCAGCAGCCAAGACAGGGGGCGAAACACCGGGGAGCTGTTTTTT.

The CDR3 loop reads CASSYGTEQETQYF. The CDR3 bases are TGTGCCAGCAGTTACGGGACAGAACAAGAGACCCAGTACTTC. The chain couples TRBV6-5 to TRBJ2-5; 7 nucleotides match TRBD1. Trimming at V came to 2 bases and at J to 2 bases, leaving 2 bases not matched to a gene. In germline, CDR1 is MNHEY, CDR2 SVGAGI. The CDR3 sequence is 14 residues long.

The rearrangement joins TRBV10-3 to TRBJ2-7, with 8 bases aligning to TRBD2. Germline assignment: CDR1 ENHRY and CDR2 SYGVKD. Trimming cost V 6 bases and J 5 bases; bases outside gene matches: 21. There are 18 residues in the CDR3. CDR3 bases: TGTGCCATCAGCCCCCGCGGTACTTCCTTAAGCGGGAGTAACGAGCAGTACTTC. Translated: CAISPRGTSLSGSNEQYF.

The CDR3 nucleotides read TGCGCCAGCAGTCAGTCGCCGGGACTAGCGGGAGGGCGCTACGAGCAGTACTTC. This translates into CASSQSPGLAGGRYEQYF. The V gene is TRBV4-3, the J gene TRBJ2-7; TRBD2 agrees at 16 bases. The ends lost 6 bases at V and 3 bases at J; junction bases unmatched: 11. Germline-derived CDR1 and CDR2 are LGHNA and YSLEER. The CDR3 totals 18 residues.

The rearrangement joins TRBV19 to TRBJ1-1; D is possibly TRBD1 (5 bases). The germline CDR1 and CDR2 sequences are LNHDA and SQIVND (reference sequence). Trimming left V 1 base short and J 4 bases short, with 10 bases between. The CDR3 sequence is 14 residues long. The CDR3 reads CASSIGAGGTEAFF. The DNA of the CDR3 is TGTGCCAGTAGTATAGGGGCGGGGGGCACTGAAGCTTTCTTT.

The chain's CDR3 is CSLRVIVNQPQHF. In nucleotides, the CDR3 is TGCAGCCTGAGGGTTATCGTCAATCAGCCCCAGCATTTT. This chain joins TRBV29-1 and TRBJ1-5; D gene ambiguous. With 8 bases removed from V and 3 bases from J, the gap between germline ends came to 14 bases. CDR3 length: 13 residues. Germline CDR1 reads SQVTM; CDR2 reads ANQGSEA.

The rearrangement joins TRBV28 to TRBJ2-7; 9 bases are shared with TRBD2. The CDR3 runs 13 residues. The V gene's germline CDR1 is MDHEN and CDR2 SYDVKM. V was pared by 10 bases and J by 1 base, with 5 bases of the junction left unmatched. CDR3 coding DNA: TGTGCCACCAAAGCGGGGGGATCCTACGAGCAGTACTTC. It codes for CATKAGGSYEQYF. The variable domain in full, with the rest retrieved from reference TRBV28 and TRBJ2-7, is DVKVTQSSRYLVKRTGEKVFLECVQDMDHENMFWYRQDPGLGLRLIYFSYDVKMKEKGDIPEGYSVSREKKERFSLILESASTNQTSMYLCATKAGGSYEQYFGPGTRLTVT.